Below, one T cell receptor (beta chain) is given with its context. Its antigen remains undetermined. Base qualities were left out, and no much larger clone turns up one base away. V sheds 7 bases and J sheds 4 bases, leaving 7 bases between their ends. Its CDR3 holds 11 amino acids, cysteine through phenylalanine. Here the CDR3 DNA is all that survives: 33 bases in frame from base 1. A patient counted as having stable Graves' hyperthyroidism if no progression to ophthalmopathy occurred over 18 months of follow-up. Hyperthyroidism patients were newly diagnosed, had a disease duration of under 2 months, and were aged 18 to 65 years. Any patient with an uncontrolled infection, another autoimmune disease, pregnancy or lactation was excluded. Diagnoses relied on clinical symptoms, serum thyroxine and TRAb, thyroid ultrasound and orbital computed tomography. Ficoll-Paque density gradient centrifugation was used to isolate PBMCs from about 9.4 ml of fresh peripheral blood. Total RNA was extracted with Trizol reagent, and quality was checked on an Agilent 2100 Bioanalyzer.

This sample was included in a study of T cells in Graves' hyperthyroidism and ophthalmopathy (dated by TCRdb to the late 2010s). With regard to the full study: Peripheral blood was sampled at the time of initial diagnosis, prior to any treatment. TCR V-J signatures able to tell the groups apart were searched for in a discovery cohort of 90 to 100 patients, of whom under 45 had Graves' ophthalmopathy and about 55 had stable Graves' hyperthyroidism. An independent validation cohort of fewer than 20 hyperthyroidism patients and 15 or so patients who later progressed to ophthalmopathy tested prospective prediction of ophthalmopathy. The 85 to 100 discovery patients were divided at random into training and test sets in a 7:3 ratio. The study also compared thyroid tissue and blood T-cell repertoires from over 5 Graves' hyperthyroidism patients. After sampling, hyperthyroidism patients received methimazole starting at 30 mg daily, and ophthalmopathy patients received high-dose intravenous methylprednisolone. The paper describes TCR Vbeta CDR3 sequencing of 120 to 150 peripheral blood samples, made up of fewer than 50 ophthalmopathy patients, 70 to 75 hyperthyroidism patients and 17 progressor patients.

The paper's findings and limits, for the study overall: Sample size was not statistically predetermined, and investigators were not blinded to group allocation. Ophthalmopathy was separated from stable hyperthyroidism by a 13 V-J signature model, with approximately 89% sensitivity and 81% to 82% specificity obtained in cross-validation and 80%/75% obtained in testing. In validation, the model predicted progression to ophthalmopathy with over 65% sensitivity and less than 75% specificity, a median of 6.5 months before onset. Most expanded thyroid clonotypes (frequency above 0.001) were also detected in blood, a finding suggesting that blood repertoires may reflect thyroid immune responses.

TCR beta CDR3 regions were amplified from RNA transcripts. The TCR CDR3 was subjected to a first round of RT-PCR using the HTBI primer set and the Qiagen OneStep RT-PCR kit. The libraries were constructed in a second round of multiplex PCR and then size-selected and purified. The libraries were sequenced on an Illumina HiSeq2000 using paired-end 100 bp reads. Turning to the authors' computational methods: SOAPnuke was used to process the raw data, removing reads that contained adapters or uncalled bases, had a mean Phred below 15, or lacked an exact match to the constant primer or identifier. High-quality paired reads were merged using COPE v1.2.5, and each unique nucleotide sequence was defined as a clonotype. MiTCR v1.1 was used to align clonotypes to the IMGT TRBV, TRBD and TRBJ reference segments. The analysis included only V-J combinations with a frequency above 0.0001, which together covered roughly 99% of the repertoires. The TCS score was defined as the ratio of F50 (clonal expansion) to E x V (chaos), calculated using BLOSUM62-based TCRdist between CDR3 peptides within each V-J. Welch's t-statistics and random forest reduced around 510 V-J features to 13, which were used in a naive Bayes classifier (R e1071). The Morisita-Horn index was used to measure how similar the thyroid and blood repertoires were. TCRdb reprocessing: public reads trimmed at Q25 with fastp, clones called with MiXCR, in-frame beta chains kept. Each CDR3 protein gets just one entry, which takes the most common genes and DNA from the rows behind it. These V and J calls rely on TCRdb rather than the paper's analysis. This sample comprises around 760,000 distinct CDR3 sequences, 35% of them detected only once. Together, the top ten hold about a third of the sample.

The V and J segments used are TRBV12-3 or TRBV12-4 and TRBJ1-1, with the D gene too uncertain to name. The TCR originated in a woman in her 40s with Graves' hyperthyroidism. Sequenced input: blood. The DNA is TGTGCCAGCAATATAGGCACTGAAGCTTTCTTT. Translated, this gives CASNIGTEAFF.